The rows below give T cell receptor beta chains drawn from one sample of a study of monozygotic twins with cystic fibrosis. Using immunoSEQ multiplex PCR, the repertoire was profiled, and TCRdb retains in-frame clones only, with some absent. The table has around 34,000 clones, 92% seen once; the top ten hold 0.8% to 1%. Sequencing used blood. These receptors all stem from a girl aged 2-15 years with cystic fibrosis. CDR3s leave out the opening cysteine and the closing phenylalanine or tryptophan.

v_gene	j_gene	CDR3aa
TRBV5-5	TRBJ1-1	ASSLTGNTEAF
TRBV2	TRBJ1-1	ASSEGRDEAF
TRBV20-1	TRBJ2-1	SALPGQQQF
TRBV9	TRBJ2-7	ASSAGLTSYEQY
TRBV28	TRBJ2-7	ASSARGTSGLYEQY
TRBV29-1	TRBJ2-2	SVEKGKVGTGELF
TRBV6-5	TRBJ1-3	ASSAQSGNTIY
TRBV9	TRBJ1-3	ASSVGGVESSGNTIY
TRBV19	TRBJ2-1	ASSKSGGGYNEQF
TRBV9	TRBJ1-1	ASSPYGGEAF
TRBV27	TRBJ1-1	ASSLGLNTEAF
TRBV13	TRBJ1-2	ASSVNLVDYGYT
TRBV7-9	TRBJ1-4	ASSPTNEKLF
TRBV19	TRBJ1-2	ASSSGQVYGYT
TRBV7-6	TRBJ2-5	ASSLYQETQY